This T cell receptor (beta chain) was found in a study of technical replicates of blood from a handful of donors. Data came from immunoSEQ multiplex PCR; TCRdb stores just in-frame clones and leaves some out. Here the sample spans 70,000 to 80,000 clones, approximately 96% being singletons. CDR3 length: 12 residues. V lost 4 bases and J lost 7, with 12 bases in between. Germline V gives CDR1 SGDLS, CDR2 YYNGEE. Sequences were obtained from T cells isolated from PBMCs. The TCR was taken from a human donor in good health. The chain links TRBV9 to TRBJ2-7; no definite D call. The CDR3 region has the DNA TGTGCCAGCAGCAGAAAGGCCGGGGAGCAGTACTTC. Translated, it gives CASSRKAGEQYF.